Listed below are T cell receptor beta chains from one sample, sequenced in a study of blood T cell repertoires in COVID-19. Data came from immunoSEQ multiplex PCR; TCRdb stores just in-frame clones and leaves some out. The sample lists nearly 350,000 clones, around 82% occurring once. The sequenced sample consisted of peripheral blood. Receptor source: a man aged 30-40 years with active or convalescent COVID-19. Both conserved end residues are part of each CDR3. A D gene is named only where the DNA matches it firmly. A row's size may be missing; if present it is once, few, many or a size class.

V gene,D gene,J gene,clone size,CDR3 DNA,CDR3 protein
TRBV10-3,.,TRBJ2-5,.,TGTGCCATCAGTGCGTCGAGGGCCGGCCAAGAGACCCAGTACTTC,CAISASRAGQETQYF
TRBV11-2,.,TRBJ2-3,.,TGTGCCAGCAGCCGACTGTCACTTGCCACAGATACGCAGTATTTT,CASSRLSLATDTQYF
TRBV2,.,TRBJ2-7,few,TGTGCCAGCATGCGGGGTGACGGACCAAACGAGCAGTACTTC,CASMRGDGPNEQYF
TRBV12-3/TRBV12-4,.,TRBJ2-3,.,TGTGCCAGCAGTTTTAATATACGGGATACGCAGTATTTT,CASSFNIRDTQYF
TRBV5-1,TRBD1,TRBJ1-4,.,TGCGCCAGCAGCTTGGACTACAGGGGGGGGAATGCCCTAAATGAAAAACTGTTTTTT,CASSLDYRGGNALNEKLFF
TRBV11-2,.,TRBJ2-2,.,TGTGCCAGCATCCTGGGGGGTAACACCGGGGAGCTGTTTTTT,CASILGGNTGELFF
TRBV6-5,TRBD1,TRBJ1-2,.,TGTGCCAGCAGTTACCCGGGGGCAGGGGGCTTGCGGGGCTACACCTTC,CASSYPGAGGLRGYTF
TRBV2,.,TRBJ1-3,.,TGTGCCAGCAGTGAAGCGCTTGGCCGCAGCTCTGGAAACACCATATATTTT,CASSEALGRSSGNTIYF
TRBV30,TRBD1,TRBJ2-5,.,TGTGCCTGGAGTCCACAGGGGGCGCCGGAGACCCAGTACTTC,CAWSPQGAPETQYF
TRBV5-1,.,TRBJ1-5,.,TGCGCCAGCAGCTTGTACGGGGGGCCCCCGGGACAGCCCCAGCATTTT,CASSLYGGPPGQPQHF
TRBV5-4,.,TRBJ1-5,once,TGTGCCAGCAGCTCTCGAGGGCCGGGTCCAAATCAGCCCCAGCATTTT,CASSSRGPGPNQPQHF
TRBV5-1,TRBD1,TRBJ1-6,.,TGCGCCAGCAGCTCGGATGTGGACAGGGGGCATTCACCCCTCCACTTT,CASSSDVDRGHSPLHF
TRBV19,TRBD1,TRBJ2-5,.,TGTGCCAGTAGTATTAAAGGGGACAGGGAAATTCAAGAGACCCAGTACTTC,CASSIKGDREIQETQYF
TRBV19,.,TRBJ1-2,few,TGTGCCAGTAAGGAGGGGACGAGCTATGGCTACACCTTC,CASKEGTSYGYTF
TRBV28,.,TRBJ2-7,few,TGTGCCAGCAGCCGTACGACACAGGGCGGCGAGCAGTACTTC,CASSRTTQGGEQYF
TRBV29-1,TRBD1,TRBJ2-7,.,TGCAGCGCCGGGGACAGGTTGTCCTACGAGCAGTACTTC,CSAGDRLSYEQYF
TRBV18,TRBD1,TRBJ2-2,.,TGTGCCAGCTCACACCGGACAGGTCGGCCCGGGGAGCTGTTTTTT,CASSHRTGRPGELFF
TRBV7-2,TRBD1,TRBJ2-2,.,TGTGCCAGCAGCTTATGGACAGGGAAGCCCGGGGAGCTGTTTTTT,CASSLWTGKPGELFF
TRBV11-2,.,TRBJ2-3,.,TGTGCCAGCAGCTTAGGGCGGGATACGCAGTATTTT,CASSLGRDTQYF
TRBV7-9,.,TRBJ1-2,.,TGTGCCAGCAGCTCTAACGCCTATGGCTACACCTTC,CASSSNAYGYTF
TRBV6-2/TRBV6-3,TRBD2,TRBJ2-7,.,TGTGCCAGCAGTTTGGGGACTAGCGGGATTTACGAGCAGTACTTC,CASSLGTSGIYEQYF
TRBV11-3,TRBD2,TRBJ2-5,.,TGTGCCAGCAGCTATAGCGGGGGGGATCAAGAGACCCAGTACTTC,CASSYSGGDQETQYF
TRBV5-1,.,TRBJ2-7,.,TGCGCCACTTCGACGCAGGGGCAGGAGTACGAGCAGTACTTC,CATSTQGQEYEQYF
TRBV12-3/TRBV12-4,.,TRBJ1-1,.,TGTGCCAGCAGGGAGGTGAACACTGAAGCTTTCTTT,CASREVNTEAFF
TRBV14,.,TRBJ1-1,.,TGTGCCAGCAGCCAAGAGCAGGGTTGGACGAACACTGAAGCTTTCTTT,CASSQEQGWTNTEAFF
TRBV5-4,TRBD2,TRBJ2-2,.,TGTGCCAGCAGCTTGGCTAGCGGGAGATGGACCGGGGAGCTGTTTTTT,CASSLASGRWTGELFF
TRBV28,.,TRBJ1-4,.,TGTGCCAGCACCCCGGGGGGGAAACTGTTTTTT,CASTPGGKLFF
TRBV10-3,TRBD2,TRBJ2-1,few,TGTGCCATCAGTGATAGCGGGCAGAGCTCCTACAATGAGCAGTTCTTC,CAISDSGQSSYNEQFF
TRBV5-1,.,TRBJ1-2,.,TGCGCCAGCAGCTCCACAGGTAGCTATGGCTACACCTTC,CASSSTGSYGYTF
TRBV28,.,TRBJ2-4,.,TGTGCCAGCAGTTCCCCGGACTTACTAGCCAAAAACATTCAGTACTTC,CASSSPDLLAKNIQYF
TRBV7-9,.,TRBJ1-1,.,TGTGCCAGCAGCTTAGGGGCGAACACTGAAGCTTTCTTT,CASSLGANTEAFF
TRBV7-9,.,TRBJ2-7,.,TGTGCCAGCAGCTTCACGGAGAACCTCGAGCAGTACTTC,CASSFTENLEQYF
TRBV7-9,.,TRBJ2-3,.,TGTGCCAGCAGCGTGGAGGGAGTTTTAGATACGCAGTATTTT,CASSVEGVLDTQYF
TRBV10-3,TRBD2,TRBJ2-5,.,TGTGCCATCAGCGCGGGACTAGAAGAGACCCAGTACTTC,CAISAGLEETQYF
TRBV6-2/TRBV6-3,TRBD2,TRBJ2-5,.,TGTGCCACCAACCCTCCGGGACTAGCGGGAGAAGAGACCCAGTACTTC,CATNPPGLAGEETQYF
TRBV9,.,TRBJ2-7,.,TGTGCCAGCAGCCCCCGGAGGGATTCCTACGAGCAGTACTTC,CASSPRRDSYEQYF
TRBV18,.,TRBJ1-6,.,TGTGCCAGCTCACCATCCAGCTCCTATAATTCACCCCTCCACTTT,CASSPSSSYNSPLHF
TRBV4-1,TRBD2,TRBJ2-5,.,TGCGCCAGCAGCCGAGAATCTAGCGGGGAGGGCTGGGCCCAGTACTTC,CASSRESSGEGWAQYF
TRBV7-6,.,TRBJ2-7,.,TGTGCCAGCAGCCCCCGGGGAGGGGGGAACGAGCAGTACTTC,CASSPRGGGNEQYF
TRBV11-1,.,TRBJ1-4,once,TGTGCCAGCAGCTTGACAGATAATGAAAAACTGTTTTTT,CASSLTDNEKLFF
TRBV15,.,TRBJ1-4,.,TGTGCCACCAGACCTCATGGACAGCTGAATGAAAAACTGTTTTTT,CATRPHGQLNEKLFF
TRBV6-1,.,TRBJ1-2,.,TGTGCCAGCAGTGCCCTGGGGTGGGGCGACGCTAACTATGGCTACACCTTC,CASSALGWGDANYGYTF
TRBV6-2/TRBV6-3,TRBD1,TRBJ2-2,.,TGTGCCAGCACCCCAGGGGGCGCTGGGACCGGGGAGCTGTTTTTT,CASTPGGAGTGELFF
TRBV11-3,TRBD1,TRBJ1-2,.,TGTGCCAGCAGCTTAGAGGGACAGGGGTACCATGGCTACACCTTC,CASSLEGQGYHGYTF
TRBV30,.,TRBJ1-3,.,TGTGCCTGGAAAAAACTTGAAAACACCATATATTTT,CAWKKLENTIYF